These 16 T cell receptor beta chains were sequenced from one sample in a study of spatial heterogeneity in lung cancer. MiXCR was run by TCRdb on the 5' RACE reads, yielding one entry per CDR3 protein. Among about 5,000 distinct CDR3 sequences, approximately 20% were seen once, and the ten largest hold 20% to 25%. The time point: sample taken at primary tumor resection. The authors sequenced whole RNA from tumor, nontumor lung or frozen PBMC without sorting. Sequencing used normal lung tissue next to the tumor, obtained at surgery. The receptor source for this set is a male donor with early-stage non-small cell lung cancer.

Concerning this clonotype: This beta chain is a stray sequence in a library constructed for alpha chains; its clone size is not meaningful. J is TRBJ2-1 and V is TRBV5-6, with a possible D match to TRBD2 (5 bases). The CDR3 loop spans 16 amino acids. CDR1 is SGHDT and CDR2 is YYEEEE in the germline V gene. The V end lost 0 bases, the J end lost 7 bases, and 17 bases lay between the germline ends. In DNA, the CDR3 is TGTGCCAGCAGCTTGGTCCCCGACGCGGGTTCTAATGAGCAGTTCTTC. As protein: CASSLVPDAGSNEQFF.

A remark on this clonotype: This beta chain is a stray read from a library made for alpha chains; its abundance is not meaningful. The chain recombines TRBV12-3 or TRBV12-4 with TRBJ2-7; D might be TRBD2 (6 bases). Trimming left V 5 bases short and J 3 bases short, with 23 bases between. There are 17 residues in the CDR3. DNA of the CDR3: TGTGCCAGCAGTCGTGGGTTGGGGGGAACAATGTACTACGAGCAGTACTTC. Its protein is CASSRGLGGTMYYEQYF.

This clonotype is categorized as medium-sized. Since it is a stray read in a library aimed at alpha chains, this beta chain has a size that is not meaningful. This CDR3 is CSASREFEQFF. CDR3 sequence (DNA): TGCAGTGCTTCCCGGGAGTTTGAGCAGTTCTTC. V and J are TRBV20-1 and TRBJ2-1; weak D call: TRBD2 (6 bases). Germline V gives CDR1 DFQATT, CDR2 SNEGSKA (reference sequence). This CDR3 spans 11 amino acids. Trimming stripped 5 bases from V and 9 bases from J, with 11 bases between.

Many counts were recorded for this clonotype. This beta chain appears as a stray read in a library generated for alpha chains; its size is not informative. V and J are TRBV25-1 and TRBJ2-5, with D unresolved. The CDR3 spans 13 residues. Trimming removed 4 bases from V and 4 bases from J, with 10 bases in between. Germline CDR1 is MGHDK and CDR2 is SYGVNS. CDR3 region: CASSVWGGETQYF. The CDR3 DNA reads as TGTGCCAGCAGTGTCTGGGGTGGAGAGACCCAGTACTTC.

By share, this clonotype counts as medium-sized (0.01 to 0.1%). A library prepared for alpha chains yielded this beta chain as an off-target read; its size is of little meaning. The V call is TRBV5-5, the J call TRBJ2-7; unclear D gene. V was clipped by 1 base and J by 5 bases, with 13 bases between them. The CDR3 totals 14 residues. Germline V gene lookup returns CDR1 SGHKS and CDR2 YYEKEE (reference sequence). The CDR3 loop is CASSLPGLAHEQYV. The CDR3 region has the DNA TGTGCCAGCAGCTTGCCTGGGTTGGCCCACGAGCAGTACGTC.

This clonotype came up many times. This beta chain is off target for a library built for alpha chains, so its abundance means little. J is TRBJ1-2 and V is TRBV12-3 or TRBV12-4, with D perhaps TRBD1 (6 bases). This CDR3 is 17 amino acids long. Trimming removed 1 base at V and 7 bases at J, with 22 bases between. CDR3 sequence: CASSLERLWTEGAGYTF. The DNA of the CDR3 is TGTGCCAGCAGTTTAGAGCGACTCTGGACAGAAGGGGCTGGCTACACCTTC.

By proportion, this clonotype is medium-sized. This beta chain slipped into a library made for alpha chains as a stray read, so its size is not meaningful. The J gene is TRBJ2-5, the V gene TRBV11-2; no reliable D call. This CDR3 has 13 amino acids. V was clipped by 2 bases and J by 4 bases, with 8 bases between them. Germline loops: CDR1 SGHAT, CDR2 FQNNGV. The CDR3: CASSLSPRETQYF. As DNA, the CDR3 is TGTGCCAGCAGCTTAAGCCCTCGAGAGACCCAGTACTTC.

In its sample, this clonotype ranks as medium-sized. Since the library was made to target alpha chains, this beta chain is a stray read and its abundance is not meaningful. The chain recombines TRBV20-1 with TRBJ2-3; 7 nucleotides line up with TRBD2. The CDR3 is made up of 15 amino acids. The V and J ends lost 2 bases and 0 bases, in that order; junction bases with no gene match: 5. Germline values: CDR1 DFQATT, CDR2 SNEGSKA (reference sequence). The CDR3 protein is CSARLAVTSTDTQYF. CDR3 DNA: TGCAGTGCTAGACTAGCGGTCACTAGCACAGATACGCAGTATTTT.

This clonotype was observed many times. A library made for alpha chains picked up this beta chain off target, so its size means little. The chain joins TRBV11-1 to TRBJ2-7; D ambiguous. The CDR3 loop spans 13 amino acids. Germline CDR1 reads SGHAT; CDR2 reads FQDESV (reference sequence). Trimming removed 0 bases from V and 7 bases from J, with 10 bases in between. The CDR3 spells CASSLAARQEQYF. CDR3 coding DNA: TGTGCCAGCAGCTTAGCGGCCCGGCAAGAGCAGTACTTC.

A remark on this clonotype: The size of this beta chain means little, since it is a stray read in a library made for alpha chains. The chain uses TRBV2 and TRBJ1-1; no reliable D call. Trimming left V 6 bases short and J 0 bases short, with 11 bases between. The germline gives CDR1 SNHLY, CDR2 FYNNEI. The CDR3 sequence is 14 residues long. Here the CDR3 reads CASSASTVNTEAFF. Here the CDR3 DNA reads TGTGCCAGCAGCGCATCTACAGTGAACACTGAAGCTTTCTTT.

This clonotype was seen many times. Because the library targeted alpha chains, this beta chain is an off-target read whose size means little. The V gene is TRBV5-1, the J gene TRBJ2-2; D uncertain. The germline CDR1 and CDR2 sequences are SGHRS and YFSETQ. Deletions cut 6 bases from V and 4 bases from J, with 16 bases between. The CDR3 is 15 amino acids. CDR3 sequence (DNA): TGCGCCAGCACCCTGGCCTCGGGCCGCACCGGGGAGCTGTTTTTT. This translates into CASTLASGRTGELFF.

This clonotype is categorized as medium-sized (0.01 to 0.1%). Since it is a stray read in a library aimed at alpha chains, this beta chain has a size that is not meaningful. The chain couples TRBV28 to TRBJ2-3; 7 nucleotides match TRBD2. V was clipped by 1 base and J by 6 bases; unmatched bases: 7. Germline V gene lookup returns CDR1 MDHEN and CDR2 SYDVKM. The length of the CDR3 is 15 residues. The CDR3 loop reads CASSLSGGRVDTQYF. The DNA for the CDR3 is TGTGCCAGCAGTTTATCTGGGGGGAGGGTGGATACGCAGTATTTT.

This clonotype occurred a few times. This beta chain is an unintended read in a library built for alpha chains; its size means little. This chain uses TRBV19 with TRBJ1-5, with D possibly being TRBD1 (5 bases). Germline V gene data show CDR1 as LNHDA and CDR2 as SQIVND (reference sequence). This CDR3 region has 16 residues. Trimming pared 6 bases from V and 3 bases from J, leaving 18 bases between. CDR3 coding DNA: TGTGCCAGTAGCGGCAAGGGGCTCGCCCCCAATCAGCCCCAGCATTTT. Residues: CASSGKGLAPNQPQHF.

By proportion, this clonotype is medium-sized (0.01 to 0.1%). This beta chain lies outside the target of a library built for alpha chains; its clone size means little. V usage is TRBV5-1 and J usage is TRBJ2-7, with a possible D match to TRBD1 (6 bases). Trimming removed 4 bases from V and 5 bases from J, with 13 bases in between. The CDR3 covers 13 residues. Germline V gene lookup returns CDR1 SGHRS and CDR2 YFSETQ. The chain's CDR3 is CASSPGTLNEQYF. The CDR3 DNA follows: TGCGCCAGCAGCCCGGGGACATTGAACGAGCAGTACTTC.

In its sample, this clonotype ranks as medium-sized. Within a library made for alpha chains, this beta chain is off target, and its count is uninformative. CDR3 bases: TGTGCCAGCAGCTTGGAAGTAGACTCCTACAATGAGCAGTTCTTC. It is translated as CASSLEVDSYNEQFF. This chain joins TRBV5-6 and TRBJ2-1; D unclear. CDR1 is SGHDT and CDR2 is YYEEEE in the germline V gene. Trimming pared 0 bases from V and 0 bases from J, leaving 7 bases between. The CDR3 totals 15 residues. The variable domain in full, completed from reference TRBV5-6 and TRBJ2-1, reads DAGVTQSPTHLIKTRGQQVTLRCSPKSGHDTVSWYQQALGQGPQFIFQYYEEEERQRGNFPDRFSGHQFPNYSSELNVNALLLGDSALYLCASSLEVDSYNEQFFGPGTRLTVL.

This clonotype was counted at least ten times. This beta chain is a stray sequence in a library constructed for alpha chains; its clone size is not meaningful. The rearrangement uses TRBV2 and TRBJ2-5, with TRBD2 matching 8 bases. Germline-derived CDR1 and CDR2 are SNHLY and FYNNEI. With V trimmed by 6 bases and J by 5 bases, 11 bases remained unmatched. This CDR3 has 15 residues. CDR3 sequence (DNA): TGTGCCAGCAGCTTAGCGGGACTACTCGGGGAGACCCAGTACTTC. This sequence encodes CASSLAGLLGETQYF.